This T cell receptor (beta chain) derives from a study of CD8+ T cells in alopecia areata. Overall study: Treated patients swallowed 5 to 10 mg of oral tofacitinib twice daily.

Following extraction, RNA underwent reverse transcription to cDNA, which served as the sequencing template. Some clones are missing from TCRdb's copy, which holds only in-frame ones; the method was immunoSEQ multiplex PCR. The sample carries roughly 200,000 clones, about three fifths recorded once. Germline V gene sequence: CDR1 MGHDK, CDR2 SYGVNS. The CDR3 consists of 15 residues. The V and J ends lost 3 bases and 5 bases respectively, with 16 bases between them. The treatment here: oral pan-JAK inhibitor, 5-10 mg twice daily. Obtained from alopecia areata patients were lesional scalp punch biopsies along with peripheral blood.

The sequence was collected from a human donor with alopecia areata. The V gene is TRBV25-1, the J gene TRBJ1-1, with TRBD1 as a possible D gene (5 bases). The source was CD8+ T cells sorted from blood, collected at week 24, from a patient treated with tofacitinib. The CDR3 reads CASSDRGRVRTEAFF. In DNA form, the CDR3 reads TGTGCCAGCAGTGATCGGGGCAGGGTGCGGACTGAAGCTTTCTTT.